Following are 24 T cell receptor beta chains from one sample sequenced in a study of blood T cells in healthy people across ages. The use of a sample-barcoded 5' primer and a J-beta primer mix characterized a second PCR of about 6 to 11 cycles. TCRdb re-analysed the 5' RACE reads in MiXCR, keeping a single row per CDR3 protein. Of roughly 500,000 distinct CDR3 sequences in the sample, 27% are singletons; the top ten hold approximately 17%. The sample consisted of blood. The receptor source for this set is a woman aged 70-85 years in good health.

This clonotype has a handful of counts. The junction departs from germline at one end; a sequencing error may be responsible. The chain employs TRBV7-2 and TRBJ1-1; D is ambiguous. Per the germline V gene, CDR1 is SGHTA and CDR2 is FQGNSA. The CDR3 runs 13 residues. The CDR3 here is CAGSLGLQREAFF. CDR3 nucleotide sequence: TGTGCCGGCAGCTTAGGCCTACAAAGGGAAGCTTTCTTT. The whole variable domain, remainder taken from reference TRBV7-2 and TRBJ1-1, is GAGVSQSPSNKVTEKGKDVELRCDPISGHTALYWYRQSLGQGLEFLIYFQGNSAPDKSGLPSDRFSAERTGGSVSTLTIQRTQQEDSAVYLCAGSLGLQREAFFGQGTRLTVV.

This chain connects TRBV29-1 to TRBJ2-3, with 9 bases that match TRBD2. The CDR3 is made up of 15 amino acids. Unmatched junction bases numbered 3, after V lost 2 bases and J lost 0 bases. Germline loops: CDR1 SQVTM, CDR2 ANQGSEA. The CDR3 is CSVERRGGSTDTQYF. As DNA, the CDR3 is TGCAGCGTTGAAAGGCGGGGGGGTAGCACAGATACGCAGTATTTT.

This clonotype was seen a handful of times. The chain carries TRBV10-3 and TRBJ1-4; 9 nucleotides align to TRBD1. Per germline, CDR1 ENHRY and CDR2 SYGVKD. The CDR3 loop spans 16 amino acids. V dropped 2 bases and J dropped 5; count of bases not matched to a gene: 6. The DNA for the CDR3 is TGTGCCATCAGTGAGCCTACCGGGACAGGGAATGAAAAACTGTTTTTT. Translated: CAISEPTGTGNEKLFF.

The chain recombines TRBV9 with TRBJ1-4, with D unresolved. This CDR3 contains 14 residues. Germline V lookup: CDR1 SGDLS, CDR2 YYNGEE. Between the trimmed V and J ends, which lost 6 bases and 3 bases, there was a span of 12 bases. The DNA of the CDR3 is TGTGCCAGCACTCCAGAGTACTCTAATGAAAAACTGTTTTTT. It translates to CASTPEYSNEKLFF.

As concerns this clonotype: An end of the junction does not agree with germline; a read error may underlie this. The chain recombines TRBV4-3 with TRBJ2-4, with D uncertain. Germline V gene lookup returns CDR1 LGHNA and CDR2 YSLEER. The CDR3 runs to 17 residues. The CDR3 protein is CASSQAYGGVTKNIQYF. CDR3 nucleotides: TGCGCCAGCAGTCAAGCGTATGGTGGGGTGACCAAAAACATTCAGTACTTC.

The chain employs TRBV19 and TRBJ1-2; D unresolved. V gave up 3 bases and J gave up 0 bases, with 11 bases separating them. Germline V gene sequence: CDR1 LNHDA, CDR2 SQIVND (reference sequence). The CDR3 totals 15 residues. The CDR3 protein is CASSMVEEANYGYTF. CDR3 bases: TGTGCCAGTAGTATGGTCGAAGAGGCTAACTATGGCTACACCTTC. Full variable domain (missing parts from reference TRBV19 and TRBJ1-2): DGGITQSPKYLFRKEGQNVTLSCEQNLNHDAMYWYRQDPGQGLRLIYYSQIVNDFQKGDIAEGYSVSREKKESFPLTVTSAQKNPTAFYLCASSMVEEANYGYTFGSGTRLTVV.

The gene calls are TRBV5-4 and TRBJ2-5, with 15 bases identical to TRBD2. With V trimmed by 9 bases and J by 1 base, 7 bases remained unmatched. Germline assignment: CDR1 SGHNT and CDR2 YYREEE (reference sequence). This CDR3 spans 16 amino acids. The CDR3 sequence: CATGGTSGGSQETQYF. In nucleotides, the CDR3 is TGTGCCACCGGAGGGACTAGCGGGGGGTCCCAAGAGACCCAGTACTTC.

This clonotype has more than one count but fewer than ten. V and J are TRBV20-1 and TRBJ1-2; unclear D gene. CDR1 is DFQATT and CDR2 is SNEGSKA in the germline V gene (reference sequence). With 4 bases removed from V and 4 bases from J, the gap between germline ends came to 13 bases. This CDR3 has 13 amino acids. DNA of the CDR3: TGCAGTGCTAAGGTGGGAGTATCCTATGGCTACACCTTC. Translated, it gives CSAKVGVSYGYTF.

This clonotype was picked up a small number of times. The chain employs TRBV18 and TRBJ1-4, with 8 nucleotides matching TRBD1. The germline V gene has CDR1 KGHSH and CDR2 LQKENI. The V segment lost 8 bases and the J segment 7 bases; nucleotides outside the gene matches: 6. The CDR3 has 13 amino acids. CDR3 DNA: TGTGCCAGCCAGACAGGGGACAGTGAAAAACTGTTTTTT. The encoded protein is CASQTGDSEKLFF.

The genes are TRBV6-1 and TRBJ2-3; TRBD1 matches 7 bases. J was trimmed by 4 bases and V by 5 bases; bases with no gene match: 9. CDR3 size: 15 residues. CDR1 and CDR2 from the germline V gene are MNHNS and SASEGT. The CDR3 loop reads CASSLGQTSADTQYF. CDR3 coding DNA: TGTGCCAGCAGTTTGGGACAGACCAGTGCAGATACGCAGTATTTT.

The V gene is TRBV21-1, the J gene TRBJ2-5; TRBD2, the table's D call, lacks a check against the DNA. TRBV21-1 is annotated as a pseudogene. The CDR3 is made up of 17 amino acids. The CDR3 is CASSKFRATAPQETQYF. The CDR3 bases are TGTGCCAGCAGCAAATTCAGGGCCACCGCGCCACAAGAGACCCAGTACTTC.

This chain uses TRBV7-2 with TRBJ1-2; possible D gene TRBD1, 5 bases. This CDR3 has 13 residues. V lost 5 bases and J lost 7, with 14 bases in between. Per germline, CDR1 SGHTA and CDR2 FQGNSA. CDR3 amino acids: CASSQGGGTGYTF. The CDR3 nucleotides read TGTGCCAGCAGCCAAGGCGGGGGTACTGGCTACACCTTC.

This clonotype was observed a few times. V is TRBV7-2 and J is TRBJ2-7, with D unclear. Germline assignment: CDR1 SGHTA and CDR2 FQGNSA. Deletions cut 5 bases from V and 0 bases from J, with 29 bases between. This CDR3 contains 20 residues. The CDR3 loop reads CASSHGLVGRSGAVSYEQYF. The CDR3 nucleotides read TGTGCCAGCAGCCACGGCTTAGTGGGTAGGAGTGGTGCGGTCTCCTACGAGCAGTACTTC.

The rearrangement links TRBV6-4 to TRBJ2-3; a weak D match, TRBD1 (6 bases). V was clipped by 2 bases and J by 0 bases, with 9 bases between them. The CDR3 extends over 15 amino acids. Germline V gene data show CDR1 as MRHNA and CDR2 as SNTAGT. The DNA of the CDR3 is TGTGCCAGCAGTGACGGACAGACTAGCACAGATACGCAGTATTTT. Its translation: CASSDGQTSTDTQYF.

Only a few counts were recorded for this clonotype. This chain uses TRBV7-2 with TRBJ2-4, with unresolved D. The CDR3 is made up of 16 amino acids. Germline assignment: CDR1 SGHTA and CDR2 FQGNSA. The V end lost 2 bases, the J end lost 0 bases, and 11 bases lay between the germline ends. The CDR3 DNA is TGTGCCAGCAGCTTAAACCGTGGGTCAGCCAAAAACATTCAGTACTTC. It translates to CASSLNRGSAKNIQYF.

Regarding this clonotype: Being one base from a much bigger clone, this may be a read error. J is TRBJ2-3 and V is TRBV7-2, with no clear D. The germline V and J ends were trimmed by 3 bases and 5 bases, with 3 bases remaining between them. This CDR3 has 11 residues. The V gene's germline CDR1 is SGHTA and CDR2 FQGNSA. The CDR3 DNA follows: TGTGCCAGCAGCTTGATAGATACGCAGTATTTT. It yields the protein CASSLIDTQYF.

A few counts support this clonotype. No conserved phenylalanine or tryptophan is present at the end of the CDR3, so a read error is the likely explanation. The chain links TRBV24-1 to TRBJ2-5, with 10 bases aligning to TRBD1. The end of the DNA aligns better with TRBJ2-1, so the J call may be wrong. Germline-derived CDR1 and CDR2 are KGHDR and SFDVKD. This CDR3 region has 15 residues. The CDR3: CATTGDRGRNNEQFL. CDR3 bases: TGTGCCACCACGGGTGACAGGGGGCGAAACAATGAGCAGTTCCTC.

This clonotype was seen more than once but under ten times. The chain joins TRBV12-3 or TRBV12-4 to TRBJ1-4, with D tentatively TRBD1 (5 bases). This CDR3 region has 15 residues. Trimming cost V 6 bases and J 1 base, with 12 bases left between them. The CDR3 DNA reads TGTGCCAGCAGACTATTTCAGGGAACTAATGAAAAACTGTTTTTT. This encodes CASRLFQGTNEKLFF.

The J gene is TRBJ2-7, the V gene TRBV10-3; weak D call: TRBD2 (6 bases). Germline lookup yields CDR1 ENHRY and CDR2 SYGVKD. The CDR3 covers 15 residues. Trimming took off 0 bases at V and 0 bases at J, with 9 bases between the two ends. The CDR3 sequence: CAISESNGGSYEQYF. CDR3 sequence (DNA): TGTGCCATCAGTGAGTCCAACGGGGGCTCCTACGAGCAGTACTTC.

Worth noting for this clonotype: At one end the junction does not follow the germline gene, possibly because of a read error. V usage is TRBV7-2 and J usage is TRBJ1-3; TRBD1 might be the D (5 bases). Germline CDR1 is SGHTA and CDR2 is FQGNSA. This CDR3 region has 15 residues. CDR3 residues: CASSLAGAAGNTIYF. The CDR3 bases are TGTGCCAGCAGCTTAGCAGGGGCCGCTGGGAACACCATATATTTT.

This clonotype was counted only a few times. The rearrangement joins TRBV3-1 to TRBJ2-7, with 7 bases fitting TRBD2. The CDR3 is made up of 16 amino acids. The V and J ends lost 0 bases and 7 bases, in that order; junction bases with no gene match: 12. Looked up from germline, CDR1 is LGHDT and CDR2 is YNNKEL (reference sequence). The CDR3 sequence is CASSQERGGSWYEQYF. CDR3 DNA sequence: TGTGCCAGCAGCCAAGAGAGGGGCGGGAGCTGGTATGAGCAGTACTTC.

The chain has TRBV7-9 and TRBJ2-1; D may be TRBD1 or TRBD2 (6 bases each). CDR3 length: 14 amino acids. Trimming took off 6 bases at V and 2 bases at J, with 11 bases between the two ends. In germline, CDR1 is SEHNR, CDR2 FQNEAQ (reference sequence). CDR3 sequence: CASSRGETYNEQFF. CDR3 DNA: TGTGCCAGCAGTAGGGGGGAGACCTACAATGAGCAGTTCTTC.

The chain has TRBV27 and TRBJ2-1; D may be TRBD1 (6 bases). Looked up from germline, CDR1 is MNHEY and CDR2 is SMNVEV (reference sequence). Trimming left V 4 bases short and J 6 bases short, with 13 bases between. The CDR3 runs 14 residues. The CDR3 region is CASSYQRTANEQFF. DNA of the CDR3: TGTGCCAGCAGTTATCAGCGGACAGCCAATGAGCAGTTCTTC.

In this sample, this clonotype turned up a few times. The CDR3 region has the DNA TGTGCCAGCAAAGGGACAGAGCAATACTATGGCTACACCTTC. This sequence encodes CASKGTEQYYGYTF. The V gene is TRBV27, the J gene TRBJ1-2; TRBD1 matches 7 bases. The germline V gene encodes CDR1 MNHEY and CDR2 SMNVEV (reference sequence). J was trimmed by 3 bases and V by 7 bases; bases with no gene match: 8. This CDR3 region has 14 residues.